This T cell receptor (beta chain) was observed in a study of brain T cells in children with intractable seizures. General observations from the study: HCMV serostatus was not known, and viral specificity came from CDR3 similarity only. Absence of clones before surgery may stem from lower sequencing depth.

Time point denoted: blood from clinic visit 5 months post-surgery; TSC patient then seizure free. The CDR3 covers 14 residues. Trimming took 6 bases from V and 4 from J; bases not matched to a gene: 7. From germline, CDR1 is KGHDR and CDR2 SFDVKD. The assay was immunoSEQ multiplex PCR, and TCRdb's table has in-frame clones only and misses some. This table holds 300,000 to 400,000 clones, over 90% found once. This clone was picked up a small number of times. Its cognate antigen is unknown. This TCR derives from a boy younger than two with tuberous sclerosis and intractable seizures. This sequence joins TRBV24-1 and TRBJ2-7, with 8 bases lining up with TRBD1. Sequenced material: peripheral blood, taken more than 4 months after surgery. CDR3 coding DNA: TGTGCCACCAGTCCGGGACAGGCCCCTTACGAGCAGTACTTC. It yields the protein CATSPGQAPYEQYF.